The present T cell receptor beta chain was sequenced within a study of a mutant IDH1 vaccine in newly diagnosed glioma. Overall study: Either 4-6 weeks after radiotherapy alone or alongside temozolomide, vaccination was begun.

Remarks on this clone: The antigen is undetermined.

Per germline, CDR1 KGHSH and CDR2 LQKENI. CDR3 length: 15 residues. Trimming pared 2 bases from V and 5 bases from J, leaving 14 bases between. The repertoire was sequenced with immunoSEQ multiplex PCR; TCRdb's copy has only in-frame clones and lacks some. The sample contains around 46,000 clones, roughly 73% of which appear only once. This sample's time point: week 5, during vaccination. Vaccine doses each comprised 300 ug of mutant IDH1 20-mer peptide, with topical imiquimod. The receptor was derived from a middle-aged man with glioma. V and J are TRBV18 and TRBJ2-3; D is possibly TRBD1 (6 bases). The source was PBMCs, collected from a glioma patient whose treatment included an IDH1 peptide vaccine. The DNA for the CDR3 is TGTGCCAGCTCACCATCCCAGGGGTCGGGAGATACGCAGTATTTT. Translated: CASSPSQGSGDTQYF.